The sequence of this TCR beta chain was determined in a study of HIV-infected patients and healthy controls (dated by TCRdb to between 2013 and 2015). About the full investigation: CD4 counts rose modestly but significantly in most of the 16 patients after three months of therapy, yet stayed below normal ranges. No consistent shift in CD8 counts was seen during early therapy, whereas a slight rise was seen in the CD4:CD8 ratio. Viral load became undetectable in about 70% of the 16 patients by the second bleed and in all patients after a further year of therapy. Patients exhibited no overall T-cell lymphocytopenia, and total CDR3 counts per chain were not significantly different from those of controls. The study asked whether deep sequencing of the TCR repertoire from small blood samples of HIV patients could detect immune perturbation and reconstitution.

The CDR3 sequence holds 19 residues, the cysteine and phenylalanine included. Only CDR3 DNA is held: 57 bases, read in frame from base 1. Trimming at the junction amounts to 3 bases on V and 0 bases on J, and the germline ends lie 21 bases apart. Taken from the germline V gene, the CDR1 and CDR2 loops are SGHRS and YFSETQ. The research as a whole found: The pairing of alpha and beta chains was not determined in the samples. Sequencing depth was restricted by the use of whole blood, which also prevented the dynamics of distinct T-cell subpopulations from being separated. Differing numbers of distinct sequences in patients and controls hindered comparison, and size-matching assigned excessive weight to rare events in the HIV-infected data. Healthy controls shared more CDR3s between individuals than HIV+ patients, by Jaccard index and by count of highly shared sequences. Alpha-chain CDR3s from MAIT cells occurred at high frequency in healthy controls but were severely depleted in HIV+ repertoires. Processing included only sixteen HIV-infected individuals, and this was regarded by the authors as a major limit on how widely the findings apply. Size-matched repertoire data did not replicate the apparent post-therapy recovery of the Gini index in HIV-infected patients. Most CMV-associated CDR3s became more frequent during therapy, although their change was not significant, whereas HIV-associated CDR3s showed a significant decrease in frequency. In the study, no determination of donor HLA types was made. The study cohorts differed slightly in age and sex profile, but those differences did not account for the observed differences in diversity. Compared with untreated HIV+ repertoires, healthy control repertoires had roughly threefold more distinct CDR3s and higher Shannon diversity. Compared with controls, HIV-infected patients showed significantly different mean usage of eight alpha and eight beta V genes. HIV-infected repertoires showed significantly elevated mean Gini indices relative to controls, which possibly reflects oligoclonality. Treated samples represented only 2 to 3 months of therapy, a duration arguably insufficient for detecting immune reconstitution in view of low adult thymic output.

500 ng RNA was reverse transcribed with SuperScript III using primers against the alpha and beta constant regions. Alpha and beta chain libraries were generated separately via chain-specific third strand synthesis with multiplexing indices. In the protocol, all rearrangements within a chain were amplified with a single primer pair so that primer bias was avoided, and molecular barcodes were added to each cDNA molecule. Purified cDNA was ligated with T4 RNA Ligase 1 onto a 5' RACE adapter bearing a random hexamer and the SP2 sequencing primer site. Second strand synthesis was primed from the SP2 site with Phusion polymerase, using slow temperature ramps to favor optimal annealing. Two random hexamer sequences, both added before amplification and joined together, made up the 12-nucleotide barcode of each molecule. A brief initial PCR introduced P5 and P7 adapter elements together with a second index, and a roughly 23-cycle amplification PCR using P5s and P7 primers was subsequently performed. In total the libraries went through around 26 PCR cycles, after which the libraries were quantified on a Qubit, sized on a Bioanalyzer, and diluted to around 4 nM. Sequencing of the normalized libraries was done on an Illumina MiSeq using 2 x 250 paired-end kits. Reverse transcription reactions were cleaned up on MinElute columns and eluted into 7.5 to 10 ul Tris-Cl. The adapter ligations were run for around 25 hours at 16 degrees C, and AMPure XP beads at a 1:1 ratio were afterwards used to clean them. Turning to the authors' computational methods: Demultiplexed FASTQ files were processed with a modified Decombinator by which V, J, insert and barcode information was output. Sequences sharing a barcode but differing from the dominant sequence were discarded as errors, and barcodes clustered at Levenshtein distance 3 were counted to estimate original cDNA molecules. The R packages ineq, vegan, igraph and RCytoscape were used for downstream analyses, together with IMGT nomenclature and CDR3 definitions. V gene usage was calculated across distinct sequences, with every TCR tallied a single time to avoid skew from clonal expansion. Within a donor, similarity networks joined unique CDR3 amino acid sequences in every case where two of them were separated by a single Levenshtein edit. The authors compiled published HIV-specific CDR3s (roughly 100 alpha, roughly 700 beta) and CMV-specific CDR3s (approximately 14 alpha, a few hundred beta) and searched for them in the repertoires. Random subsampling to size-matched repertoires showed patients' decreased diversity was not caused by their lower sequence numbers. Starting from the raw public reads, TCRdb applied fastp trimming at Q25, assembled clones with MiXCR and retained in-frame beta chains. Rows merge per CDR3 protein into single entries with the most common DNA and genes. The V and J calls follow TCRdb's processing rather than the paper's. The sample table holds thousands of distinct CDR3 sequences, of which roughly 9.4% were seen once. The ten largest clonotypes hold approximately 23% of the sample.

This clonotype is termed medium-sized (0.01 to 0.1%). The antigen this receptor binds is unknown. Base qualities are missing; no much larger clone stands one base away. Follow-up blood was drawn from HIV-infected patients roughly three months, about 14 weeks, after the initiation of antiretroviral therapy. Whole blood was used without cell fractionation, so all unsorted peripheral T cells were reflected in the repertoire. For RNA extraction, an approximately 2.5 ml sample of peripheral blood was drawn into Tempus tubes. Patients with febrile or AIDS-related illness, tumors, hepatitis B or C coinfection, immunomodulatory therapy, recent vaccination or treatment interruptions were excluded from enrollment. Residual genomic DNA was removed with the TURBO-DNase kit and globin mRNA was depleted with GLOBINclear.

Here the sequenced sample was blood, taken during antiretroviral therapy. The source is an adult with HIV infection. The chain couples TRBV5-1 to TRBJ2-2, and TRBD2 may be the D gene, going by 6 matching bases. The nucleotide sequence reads TGCGCCAGCAGCTCCCCCGGGACTGGGATATTTACGAACACCGGGGAGCTGTTTTTT. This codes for CASSSPGTGIFTNTGELFF.